These 18 T cell receptor beta chains were sequenced from one sample in a study of cytotoxic CD8 clonotypes in ibrutinib-treated CLL. Clones were read by immunoSEQ multiplex PCR, and TCRdb kept only the in-frame ones, dropping some. The table lists fewer than 300,000 clones, 65% to 85% of them singletons. The source material was PBMCs, sampled at disease progression, from a patient treated with ibrutinib. These receptors were obtained from a human donor with chronic lymphocytic leukemia.

This rearrangement joins TRBV6-5 to TRBJ2-1, with D tentatively TRBD1 or TRBD2 (5 bases each). The V gene lost 0 bases and the J gene lost 9 bases, with 15 bases spanning the gap. Germline lookup yields CDR1 MNHEY and CDR2 SVGAGI. CDR3 length: 15 amino acids. Here the CDR3 reads CASSYSRGPTGEQFF. The CDR3 coding sequence is TGTGCCAGCAGTTACTCACGGGGCCCAACGGGTGAGCAGTTCTTC.

The chain carries TRBV5-6 and TRBJ1-3, with D unclear. Per the germline V gene, CDR1 is SGHDT and CDR2 is YYEEEE. Trimming stripped 4 bases from V and 3 bases from J, with 14 bases between. The CDR3 is made up of 15 amino acids. CDR3 sequence (DNA): TGTGCCAGCAGCCCGACCCCGGGCTTTGGAAACACCATATATTTT. As protein: CASSPTPGFGNTIYF.

This chain connects TRBV2 to TRBJ2-7, with D perhaps matching TRBD1 (6 bases). V lost 6 bases and J lost 2, with 11 bases in between. Germline lookup yields CDR1 SNHLY and CDR2 FYNNEI. The CDR3 loop spans 13 amino acids. CDR3 bases: TGTGCCAGCAGCTCCGACAGGACCTACGAGCAGTACTTC. It translates to CASSSDRTYEQYF.

The chain is built from TRBV11-3 and TRBJ2-2; TRBD2 matches 14 bases. CDR1 and CDR2 (germline): SGHNT, YENEEA. V gave up 1 base and J gave up 1 base; unmatched junction bases: 8. There are 20 residues in the CDR3. The chain's CDR3 is CASSLGTDGTSGGNTGELFF. CDR3 sequence (DNA): TGTGCCAGCAGCTTAGGGACAGACGGGACTAGCGGGGGGAACACCGGGGAGCTGTTTTTT.

The J gene is TRBJ2-3, the V gene TRBV6-4; D gene unclear. Germline CDR1 MRHNA, CDR2 SNTAGT. There are 14 residues in the CDR3. V lost 5 bases to trimming and J lost 0 bases, with 9 bases between them. CDR3 coding DNA: TGTGCCAGCAGTACCGGACGGAGCACAGATACGCAGTATTTT. The encoded protein is CASSTGRSTDTQYF.

This clone was seen only once. The chain carries TRBV11-1 and TRBJ1-2; the D is unclear. The CDR3 sequence is 13 residues long. Looked up from germline, CDR1 is SGHAT and CDR2 is FQDESV (reference sequence). The V end lost 3 bases, the J end lost 0 bases, and 5 bases lay between the germline ends. DNA for the CDR3: TGTGCCAGCAGCTTGGATCCTAACTATGGCTACACCTTC. Residues: CASSLDPNYGYTF.

This chain links TRBV6-6 with TRBJ1-2, with TRBD1 matching over 8 bases. Germline V gives CDR1 MNHNY, CDR2 SVGAGI (reference sequence). CDR3 length equals 13 residues. V lost 11 bases to trimming and J lost 3 bases; unmatched junction nucleotides: 8. CDR3: CAVQQGVDYGYTF. The CDR3 DNA reads TGTGCCGTCCAACAGGGGGTCGACTATGGCTACACCTTC.

The rearrangement uses TRBV2 and TRBJ2-5; 11 bases line up with TRBD2. The CDR3 covers 15 residues. The J segment lost 5 bases and the V segment lost 5 bases, leaving 7 bases of the junction unmatched. Germline assignment: CDR1 SNHLY and CDR2 FYNNEI. The CDR3 DNA is TGTGCCAGCAGTTCGATAGCGGGGGGGCGGGAGACCCAGTACTTC. This sequence encodes CASSSIAGGRETQYF.

This rearrangement joins TRBV4-2 to TRBJ2-5, with D perhaps matching TRBD1 (6 bases). CDR1 and CDR2 from the germline V gene are LGHNA and YNFKEQ. The CDR3 is 15 amino acids. Trimming took 1 base from V and 4 from J, leaving 13 bases between them. CDR3: CASSQAPTGRETQYF. CDR3 DNA: TGTGCCAGCAGCCAAGCGCCCACAGGGCGAGAGACCCAGTACTTC.

The gene calls are TRBV7-9 and TRBJ1-4, with D possibly matching TRBD1 (5 bases). Germline V lookup: CDR1 SEHNR, CDR2 FQNEAQ (reference sequence). V lost 1 base and J lost 3, with 15 bases in between. The CDR3 runs 17 residues. This chain's CDR3 is CASSLVIIGTSNEKLFF. The DNA for the CDR3 is TGTGCCAGCAGCTTAGTGATAATCGGGACCTCTAATGAAAAACTGTTTTTT. The complete variable domain, with remaining parts taken from reference TRBV7-9 and TRBJ1-4, reads DTGVSQNPRHKITKRGQNVTFRCDPISEHNRLYWYRQTLGQGPEFLTYFQNEAQLEKSRLLSDRFSAERPKGSFSTLEIQRTEQGDSAMYLCASSLVIIGTSNEKLFFGSGTQLSVL.

The chain recombines TRBV18 with TRBJ2-7; TRBD1 matches 8 bases. Trimming took 6 bases from V and 0 from J; bases not matched to a gene: 7. The CDR3 is 15 amino acids. Germline loops: CDR1 KGHSH, CDR2 LQKENI. The CDR3 sequence is CASSPGGGGSYEQYF. The CDR3 coding sequence is TGTGCCAGCTCTCCAGGGGGCGGTGGCTCCTACGAGCAGTACTTC.

The chain is built from TRBV18 and TRBJ2-3, with a tentative D call TRBD2 (5 bases). With 1 base removed from V and 3 bases from J, the gap between germline ends came to 5 bases. The CDR3 length is 13 residues. CDR1 KGHSH and CDR2 LQKENI come from the germline V gene. The CDR3 loop reads CASSPRLTDTQYF. The CDR3 nucleotides are TGTGCCAGCTCACCACGACTAACAGATACGCAGTATTTT.

The chain recombines TRBV18 with TRBJ1-2; D gene unclear. The V end was cut by 2 bases, the J end by 4 bases, with 11 bases between. The CDR3 runs 14 residues. Germline V gene data show CDR1 as KGHSH and CDR2 as LQKENI. CDR3: CASSPVHTVYGYTF. In DNA, the CDR3 is TGTGCCAGCTCACCAGTACATACGGTCTATGGCTACACCTTC. The variable domain in full, completed from reference TRBV18 and TRBJ1-2, reads NAGVMQNPRHLVRRRGQEARLRCSPMKGHSHVYWYRQLPEEGLKFMVYLQKENIIDESGMPKERFSAEFPKEGPSILRIQQVVRGDSAAYFCASSPVHTVYGYTFGSGTRLTVV.

CDR3 protein: CASFPTGGVGNQPQHF. CDR3 bases: TGTGCCAGCTTCCCCACAGGGGGAGTAGGCAATCAGCCCCAGCATTTT. The rearrangement links TRBV28 to TRBJ1-5, with TRBD1 matching 8 bases. This CDR3 is 16 amino acids long. The germline V gene encodes CDR1 MDHEN and CDR2 SYDVKM. Unmatched junction bases numbered 11, after V lost 8 bases and J lost 2 bases.

The table lists this clone with a few counts. The CDR3 here is CASSLVAGYGYTF. DNA for the CDR3: TGTGCCAGCAGCTTGGTGGCAGGCTATGGCTACACCTTC. The V gene is TRBV5-6, the J gene TRBJ1-2; unclear D gene. The V gene lost 0 bases and the J gene lost 4 bases, with 7 bases spanning the gap. Per the germline V gene, CDR1 is SGHDT and CDR2 is YYEEEE. The CDR3 has 13 amino acids.

This sequence joins TRBV6-5 and TRBJ2-7; 10 positions match TRBD2. Trimming cost V 5 bases and J 2 bases; bases outside gene matches: 0. This CDR3 is built from 13 residues. The germline V gene has CDR1 MNHEY and CDR2 SVGAGI. CDR3 coding DNA: TGTGCCAGCAGTCTAGCGGGAGCCTACGAGCAGTACTTC. This gives the protein CASSLAGAYEQYF.

CDR3 residues: CASSLGQSYSPLHF. The CDR3 DNA follows: TGTGCCAGCAGCTTAGGACAGTCTTATTCACCCCTCCACTTT. The chain couples TRBV7-9 to TRBJ1-6; D may be TRBD1 (5 bases). Deletions cut 1 base from V and 8 bases from J, with 9 bases between. CDR1 SEHNR and CDR2 FQNEAQ come from the germline V gene (reference sequence). This CDR3 has 14 residues.

The chain has TRBV27 and TRBJ1-1, with a possible D match to TRBD1 (5 bases). With 4 bases removed from V and 5 bases from J, the gap between germline ends came to 11 bases. In germline, CDR1 is MNHEY, CDR2 SMNVEV (reference sequence). The CDR3 is made up of 13 amino acids. The CDR3 DNA is TGTGCCAGCAGTTGGGGGGGTGGGACTGAAGCTTTCTTT. Translated: CASSWGGGTEAFF.